Listed below are T cell receptor beta chains from one sample, sequenced in a study of radiotherapy plus CTLA-4 blockade in lung cancer. This table comes from immunoSEQ multiplex PCR, and its TCRdb copy is limited to in-frame clones, with some not included. The repertoire holds 95,000 to 150,000 clones, with 85% to 90% as singletons. The input for sequencing was peripheral blood, taken from a patient treated with radiotherapy plus ipilimumab. The source is a human donor with non-small cell lung cancer that progressed on radiotherapy plus ipilimumab. Each CDR3 is given with its conserved first and last residue. The order of the fields is V gene, D gene, clone size, CDR3 length, J gene, CDR3 protein, CDR3 DNA. D genes are given only for firm matches. A clone size is listed for some rows: how often the clone was seen (once, few, many), or a class if it is expanded.

V: TRBV6-5
D: .
size: .
length: 15
J: TRBJ2-7
CDR3: CASSPRRADTYEQYF
DNA: TGTGCCAGCAGCCCCCGAAGGGCTGATACCTACGAGCAGTACTTC

V: TRBV19
D: .
size: .
length: 13
J: TRBJ1-1
CDR3: CASSIRDNTEAFF
DNA: TGTGCCAGTAGTATTAGGGACAACACTGAAGCTTTCTTT

V: TRBV4-1
D: .
size: .
length: 14
J: TRBJ2-7
CDR3: CASSFGLSSYEQYF
DNA: TGCGCCAGCAGTTTTGGCTTAAGCTCCTACGAGCAGTACTTC

V: TRBV5-4
D: .
size: .
length: 15
J: TRBJ2-3
CDR3: CASSPVWRDTDTQYF
DNA: TGTGCCAGCAGCCCGGTTTGGCGCGACACAGATACGCAGTATTTT

V: TRBV11-2
D: .
size: .
length: 15
J: TRBJ1-1
CDR3: CASSSRPGSGTEAFF
DNA: TGTGCCAGCAGCTCCAGACCCGGGTCGGGTACTGAAGCTTTCTTT

V: TRBV19
D: TRBD1
size: .
length: 16
J: TRBJ1-4
CDR3: CASNPDRTGEGEKLFF
DNA: TGTGCCAGTAATCCGGACCGGACAGGGGAGGGTGAAAAACTGTTTTTT

V: TRBV6-1
D: .
size: .
length: 16
J: TRBJ1-1
CDR3: CASSAGRTEMNTEAFF
DNA: TGTGCCAGCAGTGCAGGGAGGACCGAGATGAACACTGAAGCTTTCTTT

V: TRBV2
D: .
size: .
length: 12
J: TRBJ2-7
CDR3: CASKSRGYEQYF
DNA: TGTGCCAGCAAGAGCCGGGGGTACGAGCAGTACTTC

V: TRBV19
D: .
size: few
length: 15
J: TRBJ1-2
CDR3: CASSMGGATNYGYTF
DNA: TGTGCCAGTAGTATGGGTGGGGCCACCAACTATGGCTACACCTTC

V: TRBV11-1
D: TRBD1
size: once
length: 15
J: TRBJ2-7
CDR3: CASSLGTDTSYEQYF
DNA: TGTGCCAGCAGCCTGGGGACAGACACCTCCTACGAGCAGTACTTC

V: TRBV5-6
D: TRBD1
size: .
length: 14
J: TRBJ1-5
CDR3: CASSTGGGNQPQHF
DNA: TGTGCCAGCAGCACAGGGGGAGGCAATCAGCCCCAGCATTTT

V: TRBV2
D: .
size: .
length: 14
J: TRBJ2-3
CDR3: CASSLFQRTDTQYF
DNA: TGTGCCAGCAGTCTATTCCAACGGACAGATACGCAGTATTTT

V: TRBV2
D: .
size: .
length: 14
J: TRBJ2-1
CDR3: CASKRDQPTNEQFF
DNA: TGTGCCAGCAAACGGGACCAGCCAACGAATGAGCAGTTCTTC

V: TRBV7-2
D: .
size: .
length: 14
J: TRBJ2-5
CDR3: CASTEPGRLETQYF
DNA: TGTGCCAGCACCGAGCCGGGACGGCTAGAGACCCAGTACTTC

V: TRBV6-6
D: .
size: .
length: 13
J: TRBJ1-2
CDR3: CASSYSGGDGYTF
DNA: TGTGCCAGCAGTTACTCAGGGGGGGATGGCTACACCTTC

V: TRBV5-5
D: TRBD2
size: .
length: 12
J: TRBJ2-7
CDR3: CASSSGLALSRF
DNA: TGTGCCAGCAGCTCGGGACTAGCTTTGTCGCGGTTC

V: TRBV9
D: .
size: .
length: 14
J: TRBJ2-5
CDR3: CASSFSESQETQYF
DNA: TGTGCCAGCAGCTTTAGCGAATCCCAAGAGACCCAGTACTTC